This entry lists 30 T cell receptor beta chains sequenced from one sample in a study of response to subunit inactivated influenza vaccine. TCRdb analysed the RT-PCR reads with MiXCR anew, one entry per CDR3 protein. Of approximately 530,000 distinct CDR3 sequences listed, 10% to 15% are singletons. Source: PBMCs from blood, taken 45 days after vaccination. The origin of the receptors is a man aged 50-59 years who received an inactivated influenza vaccine.

This sequence joins TRBV6-2 or TRBV6-3 and TRBJ2-3; TRBD1 matches 8 bases. The junction had 9 bases not matched to a gene; V was cut back by 8 bases and J by 5 bases. Germline CDR1 reads MNHEY; CDR2 reads SVGEGT. The CDR3 spans 14 residues. The CDR3 coding sequence is TGTGCCAGCTACCAAGGACAGGGCAGAGATACGCAGTATTTT. As protein: CASYQGQGRDTQYF.

As DNA, the CDR3 is TGTGCCAGCAGTTTACTCCCCGCTAGTGGGGGGCTAGGTTATGGCTACACCTTC. Its translation is CASSLLPASGGLGYGYTF. V gene TRBV27 combines with J gene TRBJ1-2; possibly TRBD1 for D (6 bases). Trimming left V 2 bases short and J 5 bases short, with 24 bases between. This CDR3 is 18 amino acids long. The germline gives CDR1 MNHEY, CDR2 SMNVEV (reference sequence).

This clonotype was detected only a few times. The chain employs TRBV7-9 and TRBJ1-4; D remains ambiguous. V lost 1 base and J 2 bases, leaving 5 bases between the germline ends. The CDR3 loop spans 14 amino acids. Germline lookup yields CDR1 SEHNR and CDR2 FQNEAQ (reference sequence). The chain's CDR3 is CASSLGYTNEKLFF. In DNA, the CDR3 is TGTGCCAGCAGCTTAGGATACACTAATGAAAAACTGTTTTTT.

V usage is TRBV29-1 and J usage is TRBJ2-7; 7 bases line up with TRBD1. After removal of 4 bases from V and 2 bases from J, the junction contained 2 bases not matched to a gene. Germline V gene data show CDR1 as SQVTM and CDR2 as ANQGSEA. There are 12 residues in the CDR3. CDR3 nucleotide sequence: TGCAGCGTTGGGGACAGCCCCTACGAGCAGTACTTC. It specifies CSVGDSPYEQYF.

This clonotype was picked up a small number of times. This chain joins TRBV29-1 and TRBJ2-7, with unresolved D. CDR1 SQVTM and CDR2 ANQGSEA come from the germline V gene. The CDR3 runs to 11 residues. V was shortened by 5 bases and J by 3 bases, with 8 bases between the two germline ends. The CDR3 DNA reads as TGCAGCGTTCGAACCAACTACGAGCAGTACTTC. Its protein is CSVRTNYEQYF.

This clonotype has only a few counts. CDR3 nucleotide sequence: TGTGCCAGCAGCCAAGATTGGATGAATGAGCAGTTCTTC. Its protein product is CASSQDWMNEQFF. The V gene is TRBV4-2, the J gene TRBJ2-1; no firm D call. Trimming cost V 0 bases and J 7 bases, with 7 bases left between them. The CDR3 loop spans 13 amino acids. The germline V gene encodes CDR1 LGHNA and CDR2 YNFKEQ.

The rearrangement joins TRBV5-1 to TRBJ2-1; 10 positions match TRBD2. Per the germline V gene, CDR1 is SGHRS and CDR2 is YFSETQ. The CDR3 runs 15 residues. V lost 3 bases and J lost 3; bases outside the gene matches: 3. CDR3 DNA sequence: TGCGCCAGCAGCTATAGCGGGGGGATCTACAATGAGCAGTTCTTC. It encodes CASSYSGGIYNEQFF.

In its sample, this clonotype was seen many times. V and J are TRBV28 and TRBJ2-1; no definite D call. The CDR3 totals 17 residues. Trimming left V 6 bases short and J 0 bases short, with 18 bases between. Germline CDR1 MDHEN, CDR2 SYDVKM. CDR3 DNA sequence: TGTGCCAGCAGCCGGAATCGTGCTAGGAGCTCCTACAATGAGCAGTTCTTC. Its protein product is CASSRNRARSSYNEQFF.

This clonotype has only a few counts. The chain uses TRBV29-1 and TRBJ2-2; tentative D call: TRBD2 (6 bases). The CDR3 covers 15 residues. Germline CDR1 reads SQVTM; CDR2 reads ANQGSEA. With 5 bases removed from V and 2 bases from J, the gap between germline ends came to 15 bases. The CDR3 sequence: CSVFGGRLNTGELFF. The CDR3 DNA is TGCAGCGTTTTTGGTGGGAGGCTAAACACCGGGGAGCTGTTTTTT.

This clonotype has a handful of counts. The chain uses TRBV18 and TRBJ1-6, with 7 positions matching TRBD1. The CDR3 has 14 residues. The V segment lost 2 bases and the J segment 9 bases; nucleotides outside the gene matches: 4. Germline loops: CDR1 KGHSH, CDR2 LQKENI. The CDR3 nucleotides are TGTGCCAGCTCACCAACAGGGGATCGTTCACCCCTCCACTTT. This sequence encodes CASSPTGDRSPLHF. The variable domain in full, with the rest retrieved from reference TRBV18 and TRBJ1-6, is NAGVMQNPRHLVRRRGQEARLRCSPMKGHSHVYWYRQLPEEGLKFMVYLQKENIIDESGMPKERFSAEFPKEGPSILRIQQVVRGDSAAYFCASSPTGDRSPLHFGNGTRLTVT.

The sample holds a few counts of this clonotype. This chain joins TRBV7-6 and TRBJ2-7, with 7 bases identical to TRBD2. Looked up from germline, CDR1 is SGHVS and CDR2 is FNYEAQ. CDR3 size: 14 residues. With V trimmed by 1 base and J by 3 bases, 3 bases remained unmatched. CDR3 residues: CASSLDTGGYEQYF. The CDR3 DNA sequence: TGTGCCAGCAGCTTAGATACGGGAGGCTACGAGCAGTACTTC.

This clonotype was seen a few times. The rearrangement uses TRBV20-1 and TRBJ2-4; 7 nucleotides align to TRBD2. The germline V gene has CDR1 DFQATT and CDR2 SNEGSKA (reference sequence). Losses at the gene ends were 6 bases for V and 5 bases for J; bases not matched to a gene: 10. This CDR3 contains 14 residues. The DNA of the CDR3 is TGCAGTGCCGCTAGGGGAGGGTCGGAAAACATTCAGTACTTC. Protein: CSAARGGSENIQYF.

This chain links TRBV5-1 with TRBJ2-1; D unclear. The CDR3 totals 12 residues. The V gene's germline CDR1 is SGHRS and CDR2 YFSETQ. V was shortened by 6 bases and J by 10 bases, with 14 bases between the two germline ends. The CDR3 DNA reads TGCGCCAGCACCACCGGGTTTAGGGAGCAGTTCTTC. It is translated as CASTTGFREQFF.

This clonotype was seen a handful of times. The chain couples TRBV28 to TRBJ2-7; D possibly uses TRBD1 or TRBD2 (5 bases each). The CDR3 sequence is 15 residues long. CDR1 MDHEN and CDR2 SYDVKM come from the germline V gene. Between the trimmed V and J ends, which lost 6 bases and 0 bases, there was a span of 15 bases. CDR3 sequence: CASSQPGRISYEQYF. CDR3 coding DNA: TGTGCCAGCAGCCAACCGGGACGGATCTCCTACGAGCAGTACTTC.

The gene calls are TRBV24-1 and TRBJ2-7; D is uncertain. Between the trimmed V and J ends, which lost 2 bases and 0 bases, there was a span of 16 bases. Germline-derived CDR1 and CDR2 are KGHDR and SFDVKD. The CDR3 is made up of 17 amino acids. CDR3 nucleotide sequence: TGTGCCACCAGTGATTCTACGTCGAACGGTCGCTCCTACGAGCAGTACTTC. Translating it yields CATSDSTSNGRSYEQYF.

This clonotype was observed at least ten times. The CDR3, as DNA: TGCAGCGTTGAATCCTCCAGTCGCACAGATACGCAGTATTTT. It is translated as CSVESSSRTDTQYF. The chain links TRBV29-1 to TRBJ2-3; no reliable D call. Germline-derived CDR1 and CDR2 are SQVTM and ANQGSEA. V was clipped by 2 bases and J by 1 base, with 10 bases between them. The CDR3 length is 14 residues.

This rearrangement joins TRBV6-1 to TRBJ1-1, with TRBD1 as a possible D gene (6 bases). Germline CDR1 MNHNS, CDR2 SASEGT. V shed 6 bases and J shed 1 base, with 12 bases lying between them. The CDR3 sequence is 14 residues long. CDR3 sequence reads: CASRPTGQNTEAFF. In DNA form, the CDR3 reads TGTGCCAGCAGACCGACAGGCCAGAACACTGAAGCTTTCTTT.

This clonotype was recorded at least ten times. This chain's CDR3 is CASSASTNEKLFF. The CDR3 region has the DNA TGTGCCAGCAGCGCCTCAACTAATGAAAAACTGTTTTTT. The chain employs TRBV9 and TRBJ1-4; no firm D call. Germline V gene sequence: CDR1 SGDLS, CDR2 YYNGEE. This CDR3 is built from 13 residues. V lost 3 bases and J lost 0, with 3 bases in between.

This clonotype was recorded at least ten times. The V and J genes are TRBV6-1 and TRBJ1-2, with D tentatively TRBD1 (5 bases). V lost 3 bases and J 6 bases, leaving 8 bases between the germline ends. Germline lookup yields CDR1 MNHNS and CDR2 SASEGT. The CDR3 runs to 12 residues. The CDR3 is CASSDRVDGYTF. The CDR3 coding sequence is TGTGCCAGCAGTGACAGGGTGGATGGCTACACCTTC.

The V call is TRBV5-5, the J call TRBJ2-2; a possible D gene is TRBD1 (5 bases). The CDR3 is 15 residues long. Trimming took off 1 base at V and 2 bases at J, with 9 bases between the two ends. Germline loops: CDR1 SGHKS, CDR2 YYEKEE (reference sequence). The DNA of the CDR3 is TGTGCCAGCAGCTTGTTTCAGGGAAACACCGGGGAGCTGTTTTTT. This sequence encodes CASSLFQGNTGELFF.

This clonotype was seen only a few times. The chain combines TRBV24-1 with TRBJ2-2; D remains unclear. Looked up from germline, CDR1 is KGHDR and CDR2 is SFDVKD. The CDR3 has 13 residues. Trimming took 8 bases from V and 0 from J, leaving 6 bases between them. CDR3 protein: CATNPSNTGELFF. The CDR3 coding sequence is TGTGCCACCAACCCCTCGAACACCGGGGAGCTGTTTTTT.

Only one count was recorded for this clonotype. The chain uses TRBV6-2 or TRBV6-3 and TRBJ2-5, with D unclear. Germline V gene lookup returns CDR1 MNHEY and CDR2 SVGEGT. The CDR3 covers 14 residues. The V end lost 2 bases, the J end lost 1 base, and 8 bases lay between the germline ends. CDR3 region: CASSYSSTQETQYF. CDR3 coding DNA: TGTGCCAGCAGTTACAGTAGTACCCAAGAGACCCAGTACTTC.

The chain carries TRBV20-1 and TRBJ1-5; 10 nucleotides line up with TRBD1. Losses at the gene ends were 2 bases for V and 5 bases for J; bases not matched to a gene: 12. The CDR3 contains 17 residues. Germline V gene sequence: CDR1 DFQATT, CDR2 SNEGSKA (reference sequence). The CDR3 sequence is CSARWDRGLVRDQPQHF. DNA of the CDR3: TGCAGTGCTAGATGGGACAGGGGTTTGGTCAGGGATCAGCCCCAGCATTTT.

Only a few counts were recorded for this clonotype. The chain employs TRBV5-1 and TRBJ2-5, with TRBD2 as a possible D gene (6 bases). Between the trimmed V and J ends, which lost 1 base and 1 base, there was a span of 8 bases. The CDR3 has 14 residues. CDR1 SGHRS and CDR2 YFSETQ come from the germline V gene. Here the CDR3 DNA reads TGCGCCAGCAGCTTGAATAGCGGCCAAGAGACCCAGTACTTC. Encoded protein: CASSLNSGQETQYF.

This clonotype was detected a few times. CDR3 DNA: TGTGCCAGCAGCACACACTTCCTAGCGGGAGGGCCCAAGAATGAGCAGTTCTTC. This translates into CASSTHFLAGGPKNEQFF. The chain links TRBV9 to TRBJ2-1, with 12 positions matching TRBD2. In germline, CDR1 is SGDLS, CDR2 YYNGEE. The CDR3 is 18 residues long. Trimming at V came to 4 bases and at J to 7 bases, leaving 15 bases not matched to a gene.

In this sample, this clonotype turned up many times. V is TRBV2 and J is TRBJ1-1; D perhaps matches TRBD1 (5 bases). CDR1 SNHLY and CDR2 FYNNEI come from the germline V gene. CDR3 length: 14 residues. The V end lost 4 bases, the J end lost 0 bases, and 9 bases lay between the germline ends. The CDR3 DNA reads TGTGCCAGCAGTGTTCAGGGCCTGAACACTGAAGCTTTCTTT. The encoded protein is CASSVQGLNTEAFF.

This clonotype showed up just a few times. The genes are TRBV27 and TRBJ1-4, with TRBD1 matching 7 bases. J lost 8 bases, V lost 0 bases, and 9 bases had no gene match. The CDR3 length is 16 residues. Germline loops: CDR1 MNHEY, CDR2 SMNVEV (reference sequence). CDR3 in amino acids: CASSLSFYRGREKLFF. The DNA of the CDR3 is TGTGCCAGCAGTTTATCTTTTTACAGGGGACGGGAAAAACTGTTTTTT.

This clonotype was seen at least ten times. V and J are TRBV12-3 or TRBV12-4 and TRBJ1-5; possibly TRBD1 for D (6 bases). The CDR3 loop spans 14 amino acids. Between the trimmed V and J ends, which lost 2 bases and 6 bases, there was a span of 11 bases. The CDR3 loop is CASSLFGGGQPQHF. In nucleotides, the CDR3 is TGTGCCAGCAGTTTATTCGGGGGCGGTCAGCCCCAGCATTTT.

This clonotype was seen only a few times. This chain uses TRBV23-1 with TRBJ1-5, with D perhaps matching TRBD1 (5 bases). Being an ORF, TRBV23-1 has a function that is uncertain. The CDR3 sequence is 16 residues long. The V gene lost 2 bases and the J gene lost 5 bases, with 16 bases spanning the gap. The CDR3 spells CASSQNLRGAHQPQHF. The CDR3 coding sequence is TGCGCCAGCAGTCAAAATCTGAGGGGAGCGCATCAGCCCCAGCATTTT.

This clonotype was recorded many times. J is TRBJ1-2 and V is TRBV12-3 or TRBV12-4; the match to TRBD1 covers 7 bases. The V gene end was trimmed by 6 bases and the J gene end by 4 bases; junction bases not matched to a gene: 14. This CDR3 has 16 amino acids. In DNA, the CDR3 is TGTGCCAGCAGCCCAGGGACAGCGATTTCTACCTATGGCTACACCTTC. Translating it yields CASSPGTAISTYGYTF.